This T cell receptor (beta chain) comes out of a study of CD8+CD57+ T cells in acquired aplastic anemia (dated by TCRdb to about 2018). Some background on the complete study: A mean of about 3.2 ug of DNA, ranging from roughly 0.2 to 27.4 ug, was extracted from sorted CD4+ and CD8+ cells. An average of roughly 10 million reads for CD4+ cells and approximately 11 million reads for CD8+ cells was obtained from healthy donor samples. What the study reported, not specific to this receptor: CD8+ Simpson's diversity did not differ significantly between patients and healthy controls (P=0.060). Although 25 to 30 CD8+ CDR3 sequences were shared by patients and controls, these sequences appeared highly expressed in patients and within the immunodominant clones of patients.

As to this clonotype: The antigen it recognizes is unknown. It has no much larger one-base neighbor in the sample; base qualities were not kept.

The study deep-sequenced TCR repertoires of sorted CD4+ and CD8+ blood T cells from severe aplastic anemia patients and healthy subjects. Ficoll-Paque density gradient centrifugation was used to isolate peripheral blood mononuclear cells. Before DNA extraction, CD4+ and CD8+ T cells were sorted with FACS or magnetic beads. Including the terminal cysteine and valine, the CDR3 comprises 13 residues. Only the CDR3 DNA is retained, 39 bases long and in frame from the first base. Reading the germline V gene gives CDR1 SNHLY and CDR2 FYNNEI. At the junction V is shortened by 2 bases and J by 1 base, with 6 bases in between. Genomic DNA was used as template for profiling of TCR beta VDJ combinations and CDR3 sequences. TCR repertoire sequencing was run on an Illumina HiSeq 2000. On the authors' methods: TRBV/TRBJ rearrangement plots, CDR3 size and DJ length profiles, and Simpson's diversity index were used to evaluate the repertoires. Whichever DNA sequence was most abundant in the deep sequencing data was defined as the immunodominant clone. CDR3 amino acid sequences were screened for sharing across subjects and compared with published repertoires and the VDJdb database. TCRdb cleaned the public reads at Q25 with fastp, built clones with MiXCR and kept in-frame beta chains. Here each entry gathers all rows of one CDR3 protein and keeps the most common genes and DNA. TCRdb's processing, not the authors' own work, is the source of the V and J calls. The sample data list about 150,000 distinct CDR3 sequences, and more than 35% of these were observed just once. The top ten hold 6.5% to 10% of the sample.

This TCR came from a human donor in good health, serving as a control. The sequence joins TRBV2 to TRBJ2-7; no D gene is confidently identified. Sequencing was carried out using sorted CD4+, CD8+, or CD8+CD57+ T cells (not recorded which) from PBMCs. The CDR3 amino acid sequence is: CASSESLSYEQYV. The sequence in DNA is TGTGCCAGCAGTGAAAGCCTTTCCTACGAGCAGTACGTC.